The 3 T cell receptor beta chains listed next were all sequenced from one sample in a study of Graves' ophthalmopathy and Graves' hyperthyroidism. The sequenced template was RNA, covering the TCR beta CDR3 region. The authors performed first-round RT-PCR with HTBI primers and then a second-round multiplex PCR. MiXCR, run by TCRdb on the multiplex PCR reads, gives a single entry per CDR3 protein. The table lists approximately 210,000 distinct CDR3 sequences, around 28% of them singletons. The material sequenced was peripheral blood. Receptors were obtained from a middle-aged man with Graves' ophthalmopathy.

This clonotype has just one count. The rearrangement links TRBV6-1 to TRBJ2-7; 8 nucleotides match TRBD2. Trimming took 7 bases from V and 5 from J; bases not matched to a gene: 13. The CDR3 is 15 residues long. The germline V gene has CDR1 MNHNS and CDR2 SASEGT. CDR3 nucleotide sequence: TGTGCCAGCACCCCTCGGGAGGGGCGGGGAGACGAGCAGTACTTC. This sequence encodes CASTPREGRGDEQYF.

This clonotype has at least ten counts. The rearrangement joins TRBV27 to TRBJ2-3; 11 positions match TRBD2. After removal of 1 base from V and 0 bases from J, the junction contained 3 bases not matched to a gene. This CDR3 contains 17 residues. Germline V gene lookup returns CDR1 MNHEY and CDR2 SMNVEV (reference sequence). The CDR3 DNA is TGTGCCAGCAGTTTATACGGACTAGCGGGTAGCACAGATACGCAGTATTTT. This encodes CASSLYGLAGSTDTQYF.

This clonotype appeared many times. This chain uses TRBV18 with TRBJ2-2; 7 bases match TRBD2. The V gene end was trimmed by 5 bases and the J gene end by 3 bases; junction bases not matched to a gene: 3. The CDR3 contains 14 residues. The V gene's germline CDR1 is KGHSH and CDR2 LQKENI. The CDR3 here is CASSATSDTGELFF. CDR3 in DNA: TGTGCCAGCTCAGCCACTAGCGACACCGGGGAGCTGTTTTTT.